Presented here are 5 T cell receptor beta chains from one specimen sequenced in a study of CD8+ T cells in alopecia areata. cDNA prepared by RNA extraction and subsequent reverse transcription served as the template for sequencing. The method was immunoSEQ multiplex PCR; TCRdb's version includes in-frame clones alone and lacks a portion of them. In the table there are 110,000 to 150,000 clones, less than 65% of which are singletons. Sequenced sample: CD8+ T cells sorted from blood. The receptors here all came from a human donor in good health.

V is TRBV9 and J is TRBJ1-2; D is undetermined. Trimming pared 2 bases from V and 5 bases from J, leaving 16 bases between. This CDR3 is 15 amino acids long. From germline, CDR1 is SGDLS and CDR2 YYNGEE. DNA for the CDR3: TGTGCCAGCAGCGTTGCCAAGACACCGACGTATGGCTACACCTTC. This gives the protein CASSVAKTPTYGYTF.

The gene calls are TRBV27 and TRBJ2-1; TRBD2 aligns across 12 bases. Germline CDR1 and CDR2: MNHEY and SMNVEV (reference sequence). The CDR3 runs 16 residues. The junction had 6 bases not matched to a gene; V was cut back by 1 base and J by 8 bases. CDR3 in amino acids: CASSLFRLAGDHEQFF. The CDR3 DNA reads as TGTGCCAGCAGTTTATTCCGACTAGCGGGAGACCATGAGCAGTTCTTC.

This clone was detected a few times. The chain uses TRBV14 and TRBJ1-5, with 7 bases matching TRBD1. CDR3 size: 14 residues. Losses at the gene ends were 4 bases for V and 4 bases for J; bases not matched to a gene: 4. Germline loops: CDR1 SGHDN, CDR2 FVKESK. CDR3 sequence: CASSPLQGNQPQHF. CDR3 bases: TGTGCCAGCAGCCCCTTACAGGGGAATCAGCCCCAGCATTTT.

This clone was seen a handful of times. The chain combines TRBV15 with TRBJ2-2; TRBD1 is a possible D gene (5 bases). V shed 0 bases and J shed 8 bases, with 7 bases lying between them. The CDR3 is made up of 13 amino acids. The germline gives CDR1 LNHNV, CDR2 YYDKDF (reference sequence). This CDR3 is CATSRDRTGELFF. CDR3 nucleotide sequence: TGTGCCACCAGCAGAGATCGGACAGGGGAGCTGTTTTTT.

This chain links TRBV7-9 with TRBJ1-1; TRBD1 matches at 8 bases. Germline trimming cut 5 bases from V and 5 bases from J; bases unmatched to any gene: 10. There are 15 residues in the CDR3. The germline gives CDR1 SEHNR, CDR2 FQNEAQ (reference sequence). The CDR3 region is CASSPDRGVGTEAFF. CDR3 nucleotide sequence: TGTGCCAGCAGCCCCGACAGGGGAGTAGGAACTGAAGCTTTCTTT.